This T cell receptor beta chain was recovered during a study of control samples from healthy donors and cancer patients. Assay used: immunoSEQ multiplex PCR; TCRdb lists only in-frame clones, some missing. The profile shows about 130,000 clones, 90% to 95% of them singletons. The CDR3 has 13 residues. V was clipped by 6 bases and J by 10 bases, with 21 bases between them. Germline lookup yields CDR1 SQVTM and CDR2 ANQGSEA. This clonotype was sampled from a man in his forties or fifties with head and neck cancer. This chain uses TRBV29-1 with TRBJ1-1; D may be TRBD1 (5 bases). Input material: PBMCs. Written as DNA, the CDR3 is TGCAGCGTGCGACCGGGACCCGCCCAAGGAGCTTTCTTT. As protein: CSVRPGPAQGAFF.